This TCR beta chain was documented in a study of blood T cell repertoires in COVID-19. About the study: Sites in the United States, Italy and Spain provided acute and convalescent COVID-19 samples.

This clone occurred once. Clones were read by immunoSEQ multiplex PCR, and TCRdb kept only the in-frame ones, dropping some. Among about 320,000 clones listed, 75% to 90% were seen once. V was pared by 6 bases and J by 6 bases, with 12 bases between. In germline, CDR1 is SNHLY, CDR2 FYNNEI. The CDR3 runs to 14 residues. V is TRBV2 and J is TRBJ1-6; no definite D call. The sequence was collected from a woman in her 30s who had been exposed to COVID-19. Sequenced material: PBMCs or T cells enriched from blood (not recorded which). DNA of the CDR3: TGTGCCAGCAGCGTCGAAACAGCTAATTCACCCCTCCACTTT. Its protein product is CASSVETANSPLHF. The variable domain in full, completed from reference TRBV2 and TRBJ1-6, reads EPEVTQTPSHQVTQMGQEVILRCVPISNHLYFYWYRQILGQKVEFLVSFYNNEISEKSEIFDDQFSVERPDGSNFTLKIRSTKLEDSAMYFCASSVETANSPLHFGNGTRLTVT.